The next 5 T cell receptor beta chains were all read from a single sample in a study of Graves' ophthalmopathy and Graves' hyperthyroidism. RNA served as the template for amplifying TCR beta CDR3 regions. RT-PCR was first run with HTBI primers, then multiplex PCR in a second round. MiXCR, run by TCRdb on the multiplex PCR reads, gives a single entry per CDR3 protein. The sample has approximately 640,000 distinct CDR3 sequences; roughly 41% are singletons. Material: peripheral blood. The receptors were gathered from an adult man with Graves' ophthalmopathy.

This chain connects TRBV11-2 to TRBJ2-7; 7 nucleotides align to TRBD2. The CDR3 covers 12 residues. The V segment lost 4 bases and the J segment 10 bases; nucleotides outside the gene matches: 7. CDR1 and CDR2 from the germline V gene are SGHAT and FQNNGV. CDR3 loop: CASSSGAGLQYF. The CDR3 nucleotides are TGTGCCAGCAGCTCCGGAGCGGGACTACAGTACTTC.

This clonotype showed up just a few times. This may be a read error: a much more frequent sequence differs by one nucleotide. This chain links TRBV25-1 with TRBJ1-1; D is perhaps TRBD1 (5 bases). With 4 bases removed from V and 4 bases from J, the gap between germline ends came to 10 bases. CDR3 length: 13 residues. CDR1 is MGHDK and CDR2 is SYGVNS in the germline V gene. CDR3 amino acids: CASSARGFTEAFF. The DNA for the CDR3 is TGTGCCAGCAGTGCACGGGGGTTCACTGAAGCTTTCTTT.

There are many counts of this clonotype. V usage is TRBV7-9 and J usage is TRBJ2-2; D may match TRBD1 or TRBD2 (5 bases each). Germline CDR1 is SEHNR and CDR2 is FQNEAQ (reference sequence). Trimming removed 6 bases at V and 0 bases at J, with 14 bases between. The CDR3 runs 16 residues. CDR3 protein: CASRPTGGPNTGELFF. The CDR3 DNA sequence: TGTGCCAGCAGACCTACTGGGGGTCCGAACACCGGGGAGCTGTTTTTT.

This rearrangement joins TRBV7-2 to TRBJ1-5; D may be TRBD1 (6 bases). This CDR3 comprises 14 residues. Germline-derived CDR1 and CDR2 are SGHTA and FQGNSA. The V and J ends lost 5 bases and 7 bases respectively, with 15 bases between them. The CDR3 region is CASSRPGGAQPQHF. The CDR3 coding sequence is TGTGCCAGCAGCAGACCCGGGGGGGCGCAGCCCCAGCATTTT.

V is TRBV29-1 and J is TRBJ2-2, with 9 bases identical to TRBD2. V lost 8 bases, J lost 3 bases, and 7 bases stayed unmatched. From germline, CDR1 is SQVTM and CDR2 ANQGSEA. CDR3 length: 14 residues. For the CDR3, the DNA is TGCAGCAACAGGACTAGCGTCCACACCGGGGAGCTGTTTTTT. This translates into CSNRTSVHTGELFF.